This T cell receptor (beta chain) was recovered during a study of tumor-infiltrating lymphocytes in primary liver carcinoma. Trimming removed 6 bases at V and 0 bases at J, with 9 bases between. CDR3 length equals 14 residues. Looked up from germline, CDR1 is MNHNY and CDR2 is SVGAGI (reference sequence). Germline DNA was extracted alongside blood RNA, which was obtained from unsorted whole blood. This clonotype occurred many times. From 500 ng total RNA, TCR beta cDNA was generated with a primer in the constant region. Amplification in three nested multiplex PCR rounds with slightly modified ARM-PCR gave rise to TCR beta libraries. A C-beta reverse primer was combined with TRBV1-TRBV30 forward primers in the first two PCR rounds, and each round had about 10 cycles. MiXCR was run by TCRdb on the multiplex PCR reads, yielding one entry per CDR3 protein. The profile shows 300,000 to 350,000 distinct CDR3 sequences, about 61% of them singletons.

The chain joins TRBV6-6 to TRBJ1-3; D unclear. What was sequenced was peripheral blood. This receptor was identified in a man in his forties with primary liver carcinoma and hepatitis B virus infection. CDR3 protein: CASSYVNSGNTIYF. DNA of the CDR3: TGTGCCAGCAGCTACGTTAACTCTGGAAACACCATATATTTT.